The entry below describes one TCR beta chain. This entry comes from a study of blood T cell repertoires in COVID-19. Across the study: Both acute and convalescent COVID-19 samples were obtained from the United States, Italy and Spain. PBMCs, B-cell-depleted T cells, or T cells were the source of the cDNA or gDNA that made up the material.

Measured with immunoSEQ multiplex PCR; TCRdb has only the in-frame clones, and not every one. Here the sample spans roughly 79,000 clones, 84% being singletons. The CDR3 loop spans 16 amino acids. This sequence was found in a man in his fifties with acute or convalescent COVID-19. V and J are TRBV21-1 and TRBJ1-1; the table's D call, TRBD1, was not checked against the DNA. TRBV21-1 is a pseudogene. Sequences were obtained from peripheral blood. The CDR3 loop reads CASNLGQGAIITEAFF. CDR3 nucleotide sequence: TGTGCCAGCAACCTAGGACAGGGGGCTATAATCACTGAAGCTTTCTTT.